These T cell receptor beta chains were read from a single sample in a study of CD8+ T cells in alopecia areata. This table comes from immunoSEQ multiplex PCR, and its TCRdb copy is limited to in-frame clones, with some not included. The sample holds about 180,000 clones, just over 65% seen once. The sample here was CD8+ T cells sorted from blood, taken at week 0. The receptor set was obtained from a human donor with alopecia areata. Each CDR3 is given with its conserved first and last residue. Each record gives: J gene, V gene, D gene, clone size, CDR3 DNA, CDR3 protein. D genes are given only for firm matches. Part of the rows lack a size; the others show once, few, many or a class for expanded clones.

TRBJ2-7,TRBV4-1,TRBD1,few,TGCGCCAGCAGCCAACAACAGGGGTCATCCTACGAGCAGTACTTC,CASSQQQGSSYEQYF
TRBJ2-3,TRBV6-5,NA,NA,TGTGCCAGCAGTTACGGGGGAGGAGGGGATACGCAGTATTTT,CASSYGGGGDTQYF
TRBJ1-5,TRBV27,NA,NA,TGTGCCAGCAGTTTATCGGGGTTTAGGAATCAGCCCCAGCATTTT,CASSLSGFRNQPQHF
TRBJ2-3,TRBV25-1,NA,NA,TGTGCCAGCAGTGAATTACAGACTACAGATACGCAGTATTTT,CASSELQTTDTQYF
TRBJ2-1,TRBV30,NA,few,TGTGCCTGGAGTGTACGAGGGTTCCCCTACAATGAGCAGTTCTTC,CAWSVRGFPYNEQFF
TRBJ2-5,TRBV15,NA,NA,TGTGCCACCAGCAGAGAGGGGGAACGGGGGACCCAGTACTTC,CATSREGERGTQYF
TRBJ2-7,TRBV7-6,NA,NA,TGTGCCAGCAGCTCAAATACGGGGCTCCCCTACGAGCAGTACTTC,CASSSNTGLPYEQYF
TRBJ1-1,TRBV30,NA,NA,TGTGCCTGGAGTGTATCGGCGGGCAACACTGAAGCTTTCTTT,CAWSVSAGNTEAFF
TRBJ2-4,TRBV7-3,NA,few,TGTGCCAGCAGCTTGGGGCCAGCCAAAAACATTCAGTACTTC,CASSLGPAKNIQYF
TRBJ1-4,TRBV14,NA,NA,TGTGCCAGCAGCCGACATCCCGGGAGGATTGGGGCCGAAAAACTGTTTTTT,CASSRHPGRIGAEKLFF
TRBJ1-1,TRBV27,NA,NA,TGTGCCAGCAGTGTATACAGGGACACTGAAGCTTTCTTT,CASSVYRDTEAFF
TRBJ2-2,TRBV29-1,NA,NA,TGCAGCGGGGGGGCGCCCAACACCGGGGAGCTGTTTTTT,CSGGAPNTGELFF
TRBJ1-3,TRBV30,NA,NA,TGTGCCTGGAGGGGGGACAGAAACACCATATATTTT,CAWRGDRNTIYF
TRBJ2-7,TRBV2,NA,few,TGTGCCAGCACCATTCAGGAGCCATCCTACGAGCAGTACTTC,CASTIQEPSYEQYF
TRBJ2-7,TRBV14,TRBD1,NA,TGTGCCAGCAGCCAAGCCTGGACAGGGATTGAAGAGCAGTACTTC,CASSQAWTGIEEQYF
TRBJ2-5,TRBV13,TRBD2,NA,TGTGCCAGCAGCTTTGAGACTAGCGGGGGGAAGACCCAGTACTTC,CASSFETSGGKTQYF
TRBJ1-2,TRBV30,TRBD1,NA,TGTGCCTGGAGTTACTCCCGGACAGGGCTCCTCTATGGCTACACCTTC,CAWSYSRTGLLYGYTF